This TCR beta chain is from a study of blood T cell repertoires in COVID-19. Profiling relied on immunoSEQ multiplex PCR, and the TCRdb table lists in-frame clones only, not all of them. The sample includes about 400,000 clones, approximately 90% of them seen just once. This CDR3 comprises 16 residues. V lost 4 bases and J lost 3, with 18 bases in between. Looked up from germline, CDR1 is LNHNV and CDR2 is YYDKDF (reference sequence). Input material: PBMCs or T cells enriched from blood (not recorded which). The clonotype originates from a woman in her forties or fifties who had recovered from COVID-19. This chain uses TRBV15 with TRBJ1-2, with a tentative D call TRBD1 (6 bases). CDR3 in DNA: TGTGCCACCAGCACGGCGGCGGGAGGGGGGGACTATGGCTACACCTTC. Protein: CATSTAAGGGDYGYTF. Full variable domain (rest looked up from reference TRBV15 and TRBJ1-2): DAMVIQNPRYQVTQFGKPVTLSCSQTLNHNVMYWYQQKSSQAPKLLFHYYDKDFNNEADTPDNFQSRRPNTSFCFLDIRSPGLGDTAMYLCATSTAAGGGDYGYTFGSGTRLTVV.